Listed here are 22 T cell receptor beta chains from one sample, sequenced in a study of post-analysis software for immune sequencing data. Study-wide results and caveats: TRBV5-6, TRBV5-1 and TRBV20-1 were among several TRBV segments more frequent in patients than controls.

TCR beta cDNA libraries included unique molecular identifiers. MiXCR, applied by TCRdb to the PCR reads, yields one record per CDR3 protein. This table holds about 500,000 distinct CDR3 sequences, approximately 46% found once. These TCRs are of unknown antigen specificity. The sample taken for sequencing was blood. These receptor sequences come from a girl between 5 and 17 years old with multiple sclerosis.

For the CDR3, the DNA is TGCAGTGCTCCCCCGTCGAGCGGTAGCTCCTACGAGCAGTACTTC. It encodes CSAPPSSGSSYEQYF. V and J are TRBV20-1 and TRBJ2-7; D is perhaps TRBD2 (5 bases). With 5 bases removed from V and 0 bases from J, the gap between germline ends came to 17 bases. CDR1 is DFQATT, CDR2 SNEGSKA, per germline (reference sequence). The length of the CDR3 is 15 residues.

The V call is TRBV20-1, the J call TRBJ2-1, with a weak D call TRBD2 (5 bases). Germline CDR1 and CDR2: DFQATT and SNEGSKA (reference sequence). V lost 5 bases and J lost 3, with 8 bases in between. The CDR3 covers 12 residues. This CDR3 reads CSAGLFYNEQFF. The CDR3 nucleotides read TGCAGTGCTGGACTCTTCTACAATGAGCAGTTCTTC.

The chain joins TRBV6-5 to TRBJ1-1, with a tentative D call TRBD1 (6 bases). Germline V lookup: CDR1 MNHEY, CDR2 SVGAGI. The CDR3 runs 14 residues. Trimming took off 11 bases at V and 5 bases at J, with 21 bases between the two ends. CDR3 nucleotides: TGTGCCTGCACGGAGCGGGGGGCGGGTACTGAAGCTTTCTTT. Its translation is CACTERGAGTEAFF.

The chain carries TRBV20-1 and TRBJ2-5; no firm D call. Looked up from germline, CDR1 is DFQATT and CDR2 is SNEGSKA (reference sequence). V was clipped by 3 bases and J by 6 bases, with 8 bases between them. The CDR3 runs to 11 residues. The CDR3 DNA sequence: TGCAGTGCTAGGGTGGTGCAGACCCAGTACTTC. Its protein is CSARVVQTQYF.

V and J are TRBV7-2 and TRBJ2-3; D remains unclear. Trimming pared 5 bases from V and 2 bases from J, leaving 8 bases between. This CDR3 contains 13 residues. Germline V gene sequence: CDR1 SGHTA, CDR2 FQGNSA. This CDR3 reads CASSPFPTDTQYF. The CDR3 region has the DNA TGTGCCAGCAGCCCTTTCCCCACAGATACGCAGTATTTT.

At least ten counts were recorded for this clonotype. V and J are TRBV28 and TRBJ1-6; 9 bases map to TRBD1. Germline V lookup: CDR1 MDHEN, CDR2 SYDVKM. V lost 6 bases to trimming and J lost 7 bases; unmatched junction nucleotides: 4. This CDR3 has 14 amino acids. The chain's CDR3 is CASSWDRDNSPLHF. In DNA form, the CDR3 reads TGTGCCAGCAGCTGGGACAGGGACAATTCACCCCTCCACTTT.

This chain joins TRBV5-1 and TRBJ2-7; TRBD2 matches 9 bases. The CDR3 is 18 residues long. V was clipped by 1 base and J by 0 bases; unmatched bases: 11. The germline V gene encodes CDR1 SGHRS and CDR2 YFSETQ. The CDR3 sequence is CASSLYYGLAGPSYEQYF. The CDR3 coding sequence is TGCGCCAGCAGCTTGTACTACGGGCTAGCGGGACCCTCCTACGAGCAGTACTTC.

V is TRBV28 and J is TRBJ2-3; 10 nucleotides align to TRBD2. From germline, CDR1 is MDHEN and CDR2 SYDVKM. The CDR3 is 20 amino acids. J lost 6 bases, V lost 0 bases, and 18 bases had no gene match. The CDR3 nucleotides read TGTGCCAGCAGTTTATGGACTAGCGGGTCTTCATCCGCCGACAGGGATACGCAGTATTTT. Translated: CASSLWTSGSSSADRDTQYF. The complete variable domain, with remaining parts taken from reference TRBV28 and TRBJ2-3, reads DVKVTQSSRYLVKRTGEKVFLECVQDMDHENMFWYRQDPGLGLRLIYFSYDVKMKEKGDIPEGYSVSREKKERFSLILESASTNQTSMYLCASSLWTSGSSSADRDTQYFGPGTRLTVL.

This clonotype was recorded at least ten times. The chain has TRBV29-1 and TRBJ2-7, with a possible D match to TRBD1 (6 bases). This CDR3 region has 12 residues. The V gene's germline CDR1 is SQVTM and CDR2 ANQGSEA. Trimming cost V 4 bases and J 2 bases, with 9 bases left between them. CDR3 coding DNA: TGCAGCGTTGGCAGGGACACCTACGAGCAGTACTTC. Its protein product is CSVGRDTYEQYF.

The chain couples TRBV5-1 to TRBJ2-5; D ambiguous. CDR1 SGHRS and CDR2 YFSETQ come from the germline V gene. The CDR3 has 15 residues. V lost 4 bases to trimming and J lost 2 bases, with 15 bases between them. The CDR3 DNA is TGCGCCAGCAGCCACCCCCCACCCAGGCAAGAGACCCAGTACTTC. Protein: CASSHPPPRQETQYF.

This rearrangement joins TRBV28 to TRBJ2-5; no definite D call. The V gene lost 3 bases and the J gene lost 0 bases, with 5 bases spanning the gap. Per the germline V gene, CDR1 is MDHEN and CDR2 is SYDVKM. This CDR3 has 13 residues. CDR3 residues: CASSFTHQETQYF. The CDR3 DNA reads as TGTGCCAGCAGTTTCACACACCAAGAGACCCAGTACTTC.

This clonotype came up a few times. This rearrangement joins TRBV20-1 to TRBJ2-1, with TRBD2 matching over 8 bases. Germline-derived CDR1 and CDR2 are DFQATT and SNEGSKA (reference sequence). This CDR3 contains 19 residues. The V and J ends lost 1 base and 4 bases, in that order; junction bases with no gene match: 18. CDR3 in amino acids: CSARVSGRSGGSIYNEQFF. DNA of the CDR3: TGCAGTGCTAGAGTCTCGGGGAGGTCGGGGGGGTCTATATACAATGAGCAGTTCTTC.

J is TRBJ2-3 and V is TRBV5-1; tentatively, D is TRBD2 (6 bases). CDR3 length: 15 residues. Per germline, CDR1 SGHRS and CDR2 YFSETQ. The ends were cut back, 2 bases at V and 1 base at J, with 11 bases in the middle. The DNA for the CDR3 is TGCGCCAGCAGCTTCTGGGGGGAAGGCACAGATACGCAGTATTTT. It is translated as CASSFWGEGTDTQYF.

V gene TRBV3-1 combines with J gene TRBJ2-5; D unclear. The J call may be wrong; the DNA end is better matched by TRBJ2-7. The CDR3 loop spans 15 amino acids. Germline lookup yields CDR1 LGHDT and CDR2 YNNKEL (reference sequence). The CDR3 sequence is CASSQGISPYYEQYF. The CDR3 DNA follows: TGTGCCAGCAGCCAAGGAATTAGTCCCTACTACGAGCAGTACTTC.

The gene calls are TRBV28 and TRBJ2-1; 13 bases are shared with TRBD2. The CDR3 is made up of 15 amino acids. The germline gives CDR1 MDHEN, CDR2 SYDVKM. V shed 4 bases and J 8 bases; nucleotides not matched to a gene: 5. CDR3 in DNA: TGTGCCAGCAGTTCACTAGCGGGAGGGCTCTATGAGCAGTTCTTC. Protein sequence: CASSSLAGGLYEQFF.

The gene calls are TRBV12-3 or TRBV12-4 and TRBJ2-3; 13 bases map to TRBD2. V lost 5 bases to trimming and J lost 4 bases; unmatched junction nucleotides: 3. This CDR3 has 15 residues. In DNA, the CDR3 is TGTGCCAGCAGTGCAGGACTAGCGGGGGCAGATACGCAGTATTTT. It yields the protein CASSAGLAGADTQYF.

In this sample, this clonotype turned up a few times. The chain links TRBV20-1 to TRBJ2-2; TRBD1 matches 8 bases. V shed 6 bases, J shed 2 bases, and the junction held 5 bases outside the gene matches. The CDR3 sequence is 14 residues long. Germline V gives CDR1 DFQATT, CDR2 SNEGSKA (reference sequence). The CDR3 is CSAPDRDNTGELFF. CDR3 DNA: TGCAGTGCACCGGACAGGGATAACACCGGGGAGCTGTTTTTT.

A few counts support this clonotype. This chain connects TRBV11-2 to TRBJ2-7; 9 bases are a match to TRBD2. The end of the DNA fits TRBJ2-5 better, so the J call may be wrong. This CDR3 spans 14 amino acids. Per the germline V gene, CDR1 is SGHAT and CDR2 is FQNNGV. This chain's CDR3 is CASRIAGVMETQYF. The CDR3 DNA is TGTGCCAGCAGGATAGCGGGAGTAATGGAGACCCAGTACTTC.

This clonotype has a handful of counts. This chain uses TRBV20-1 with TRBJ2-3, with TRBD2 matching over 9 bases. Per germline, CDR1 DFQATT and CDR2 SNEGSKA (reference sequence). The CDR3 spans 14 residues. V was clipped by 6 bases and J by 2 bases; unmatched bases: 6. As DNA, the CDR3 is TGCAGTGCACTAGCGGGCCTTCTCACAGATACGCAGTATTTT. It specifies CSALAGLLTDTQYF.

This rearrangement joins TRBV3-1 to TRBJ2-1, with 9 bases matching TRBD2. This CDR3 spans 16 amino acids. CDR1 is LGHDT and CDR2 is YNNKEL in the germline V gene (reference sequence). Trimming cost V 3 bases and J 7 bases; bases outside gene matches: 10. CDR3 in amino acids: CASSQDSGGNRNEQFF. CDR3 DNA sequence: TGTGCCAGCAGCCAGGATAGCGGGGGAAACCGAAATGAGCAGTTCTTC.

The rearrangement joins TRBV7-2 to TRBJ2-6; D is unresolved. From germline, CDR1 is SGHTA and CDR2 FQGNSA. Trimming stripped 6 bases from V and 0 bases from J, with 12 bases between. The CDR3 totals 16 residues. The DNA for the CDR3 is TGTGCCAGCAGACCAACCGACACCTCTGGGGCCAACGTCCTGACTTTC. It codes for CASRPTDTSGANVLTF.

CDR3 DNA: TGTGCCAGCAGTCGACACGTCTCTGGGGCCAACGTCCTGACTTTC. It specifies CASSRHVSGANVLTF. This chain connects TRBV11-2 to TRBJ2-6; D unclear. Trimming took 6 bases from V and 0 from J, leaving 9 bases between them. Germline CDR1 reads SGHAT; CDR2 reads FQNNGV. CDR3 length equals 15 residues.